A selection of T cell receptor beta chains follows, all from one sample in a study of blood T cell repertoires in COVID-19. Measured with immunoSEQ multiplex PCR; TCRdb has only the in-frame clones, and not every one. The data contain hundreds of thousands of clones, approximately 91% of them singletons. The sample was PBMCs or T cells enriched from blood (not recorded which). Every receptor here comes from a man aged 55 to 69 who had recovered from COVID-19. The CDR3 runs from the conserved cysteine through the conserved F or W. Fields, in order: D gene, V gene, J gene, clone size, CDR3 DNA, CDR3 protein. The D gene is left open where the match is weak. The listing skips clone size in some rows; elsewhere it reads once, few, many or a size class.

>.|TRBV2|TRBJ2-5|.
TGTGCCAGCACCAGGAACAGAGTTCAAGAGACCCAGTACTTC
CASTRNRVQETQYF
>.|TRBV7-9|TRBJ1-1|.
TGTGCCAGCAGTCTTCAGCCGGGACAAGAAGCTTTCTTT
CASSLQPGQEAFF
>.|TRBV19|TRBJ1-2|.
TGTGCCAGTACAGCGGGAAATAAGGATGGCTACACCTTC
CASTAGNKDGYTF
>TRBD2|TRBV20-1|TRBJ2-3|.
TGCAGTGCTAGTTACCGGGAGGGAGCAGATACGCAGTATTTT
CSASYREGADTQYF
>.|TRBV5-1|TRBJ2-1|.
TGCGCCAGCAGCCCCAGCCCCCAGGACAATGAGCAGTTCTTC
CASSPSPQDNEQFF
>.|TRBV6-5|TRBJ1-1|.
TGTGCCAGCAGCCGGACAGAGAACACTGAAGCTTTCTTT
CASSRTENTEAFF
>TRBD2|TRBV10-1|TRBJ2-7|.
TGCGCCAGCAGTGCATTGCGGGGGTTCTCCTACGAGCAGTACTTC
CASSALRGFSYEQYF
>TRBD1|TRBV11-1|TRBJ2-3|.
TGTGCCAGCAGCTTAGCGCTCGGGACAGGGGTGTGGTTAGATACGCAGTATTTT
CASSLALGTGVWLDTQYF
>TRBD1|TRBV5-1|TRBJ2-5|.
TGCGCCAGCAGCTTTCAGGGGGTATTCGAAGAGACCCAGTACTTC
CASSFQGVFEETQYF
>TRBD2|TRBV7-2|TRBJ2-7|.
TGTGCCAGCAGCCGGCAGGGACTAGCGGGAGCCGAGCAGTACTTC
CASSRQGLAGAEQYF
>.|TRBV12-3/TRBV12-4|TRBJ1-1|once
TGTGCCAGCAGTTATGCGTTTGAAGCTTTCTTT
CASSYAFEAFF
>.|TRBV9|TRBJ1-5|.
TGTGCCAGCAGCGTACAAGGGGAACAGCCCCAGCATTTT
CASSVQGEQPQHF
>TRBD1|TRBV18|TRBJ1-1|.
TGTGCCAGCTCACTACTGGACAGGGGGGCTGAAGCTTTCTTT
CASSLLDRGAEAFF
>.|TRBV28|TRBJ1-1|once
TGTGCCAGCAGTCCGATAGACAGGCCCTCGAACACTGAAGCTTTCTTT
CASSPIDRPSNTEAFF
>TRBD1|TRBV7-9|TRBJ1-4|.
TGTGCCAGCAGCGACAGGGGTGTCTCTAATGAAAAACTGTTTTTT
CASSDRGVSNEKLFF
>TRBD1|TRBV28|TRBJ1-5|.
TGTGTCATAACGTCAGGACAGGGGGTGGATCAGCCCCAGCATTTT
CVITSGQGVDQPQHF
>.|TRBV11-1|TRBJ2-2|once
TGTGCCAGCAGCTTATCCAGCACCGGGGAGCTGTTTTTT
CASSLSSTGELFF
>.|TRBV2|TRBJ2-7|few
TGTGCCAGCAACGGGCAGGGTTTTCGGGAGCAGTACTTC
CASNGQGFREQYF
>TRBD1|TRBV28|TRBJ1-4|once
TGTGCCAGCACCCCGCTCCCGGGACAGGGTGGGAAAAAACTGTTTTTT
CASTPLPGQGGKKLFF
>.|TRBV5-6|TRBJ2-7|.
TGTGCCAGCAGTCTAACCGGGAGCATAAACGAGCAGTACTTC
CASSLTGSINEQYF
>TRBD1|TRBV3-1/TRBV3-2|TRBJ1-4|.
TGTGCCAGCAGCCGGCGACAGGGGGTGGAAAAACTGTTTTTT
CASSRRQGVEKLFF
>.|TRBV3-1/TRBV3-2|TRBJ1-1|.
TGTGCCAGCAGCCAAGCATCAGGGAACACTGAAGCTTTCTTT
CASSQASGNTEAFF
>.|TRBV6-5|TRBJ2-7|.
TGTGCCAGCAGAGCGGAACTACCACCTTACGAGCAGTACTTC
CASRAELPPYEQYF
>.|TRBV5-1|TRBJ2-2|few
TGCGCCAGCAGCCCGCTCGTAGAAAACACCGGGGAGCTGTTTTTT
CASSPLVENTGELFF
>.|TRBV6-5|TRBJ1-2|.
TGTGCCACCCGTTTAGTGGATGGCTACACCTTC
CATRLVDGYTF
>.|TRBV5-5|TRBJ2-1|.
TGTGCCAGCAGCGGGGACATCAACTACAATGAGCAGTTCTTC
CASSGDINYNEQFF
>TRBD1|TRBV2|TRBJ1-4|once
TGTGCCAACAGAAGGGACAGTGGTGAAAAACTGTTTTTT
CANRRDSGEKLFF
>.|TRBV5-4|TRBJ2-3|.
TGTGCCAGCAGGGTGGCTAGCGGCACAGATACGCAGTATTTT
CASRVASGTDTQYF
>TRBD1|TRBV29-1|TRBJ1-2|.
TGCAGCGTTGGGAAGGGACAGGGGACACCTAACTATGGCTACACCTTC
CSVGKGQGTPNYGYTF